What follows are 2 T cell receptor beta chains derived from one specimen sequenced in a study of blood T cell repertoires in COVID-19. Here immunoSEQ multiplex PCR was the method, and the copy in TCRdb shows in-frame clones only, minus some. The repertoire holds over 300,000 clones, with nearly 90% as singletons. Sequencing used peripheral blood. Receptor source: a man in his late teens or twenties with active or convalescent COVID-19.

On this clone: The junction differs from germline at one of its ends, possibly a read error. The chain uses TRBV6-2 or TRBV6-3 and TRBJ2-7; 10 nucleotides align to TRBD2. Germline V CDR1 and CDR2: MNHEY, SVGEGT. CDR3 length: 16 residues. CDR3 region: CARSLALTSGTYEQYF. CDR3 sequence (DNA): TGTGCCAGGAGTTTAGCACTTACTAGCGGGACTTACGAGCAGTACTTC.

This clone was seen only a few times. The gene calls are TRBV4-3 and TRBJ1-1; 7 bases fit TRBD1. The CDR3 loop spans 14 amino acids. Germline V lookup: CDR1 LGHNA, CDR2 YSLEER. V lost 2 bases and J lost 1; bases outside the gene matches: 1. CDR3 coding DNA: TGCGCCAGCAGCCAATGGACAGGGAACACTGAAGCTTTCTTT. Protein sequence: CASSQWTGNTEAFF.